This T cell receptor beta chain was sequenced during a study of regulatory T cells in long-lasting Graves disease. Assembly of TCR beta libraries relied on iRepertoire HTBI primers together with Arm-PCR of CDR3 regions. Each CDR3 protein is one row after TCRdb ran MiXCR on the multiplex PCR reads. Of around 450,000 distinct CDR3 sequences listed, roughly 17% are singletons. Study conclusions and caveats: Among the persistent patients, approximately 2,900 public clonotypes were shared, more than the 950 to 1,000 shared among new patients.

Trimming left V 6 bases short and J 5 bases short, with 10 bases between. Germline CDR1 reads SQVTM; CDR2 reads ANQGSEA. CDR3 length: 12 residues. This clonotype was recorded a few times. As yet, its antigen is unknown. Time point given: newly diagnosed GD, antithyroid drugs for less than 3 months. After RNA was extracted from PBMCs, the TCR library was made from it. This sample also belongs to another study, concerning T cells in Graves' hyperthyroidism and ophthalmopathy. From that second work: The TCR CDR3 was amplified in a first-round RT-PCR using the HTBI primer set. Most clonotypes expanded in thyroid above 0.001 were likewise present in blood.

The sequence was obtained from a man aged 40-49 years with Graves disease. The chain links TRBV29-1 to TRBJ1-4; tentative D call: TRBD1 (5 bases). The source was peripheral blood mononuclear cells (PBMCs), collected at new diagnosis, from a patient treated with antithyroid drugs. DNA for the CDR3: TGCAGCGTCCGGGACGGCAATGAAAAACTGTTTTTT. Its translation is CSVRDGNEKLFF.